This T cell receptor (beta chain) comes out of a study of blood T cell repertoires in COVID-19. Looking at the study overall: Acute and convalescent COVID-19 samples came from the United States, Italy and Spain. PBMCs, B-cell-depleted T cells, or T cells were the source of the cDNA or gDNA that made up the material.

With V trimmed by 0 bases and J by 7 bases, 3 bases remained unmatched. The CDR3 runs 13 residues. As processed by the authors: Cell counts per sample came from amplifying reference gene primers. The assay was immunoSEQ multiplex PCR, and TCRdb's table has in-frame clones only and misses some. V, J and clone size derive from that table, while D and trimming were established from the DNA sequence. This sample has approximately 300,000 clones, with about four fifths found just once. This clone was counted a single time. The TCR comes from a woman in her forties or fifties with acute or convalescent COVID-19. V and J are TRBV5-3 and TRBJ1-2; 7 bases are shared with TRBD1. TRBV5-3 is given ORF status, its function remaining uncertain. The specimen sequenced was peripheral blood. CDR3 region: CARSLGQGGGYTF. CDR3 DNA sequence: TGTGCCAGAAGCTTGGGACAGGGTGGTGGCTACACCTTC.